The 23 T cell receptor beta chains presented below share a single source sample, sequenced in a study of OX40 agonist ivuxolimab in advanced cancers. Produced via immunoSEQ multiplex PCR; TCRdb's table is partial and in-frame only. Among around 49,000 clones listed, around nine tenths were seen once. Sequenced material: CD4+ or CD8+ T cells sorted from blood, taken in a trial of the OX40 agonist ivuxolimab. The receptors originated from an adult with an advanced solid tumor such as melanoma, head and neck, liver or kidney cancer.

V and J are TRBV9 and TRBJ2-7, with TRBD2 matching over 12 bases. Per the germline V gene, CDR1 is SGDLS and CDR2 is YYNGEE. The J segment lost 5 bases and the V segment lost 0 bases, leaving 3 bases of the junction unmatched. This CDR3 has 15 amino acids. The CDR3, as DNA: TGTGCCAGCAGCGTAGAGACTAGCGGGAGAGACGAGCAGTACTTC. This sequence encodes CASSVETSGRDEQYF.

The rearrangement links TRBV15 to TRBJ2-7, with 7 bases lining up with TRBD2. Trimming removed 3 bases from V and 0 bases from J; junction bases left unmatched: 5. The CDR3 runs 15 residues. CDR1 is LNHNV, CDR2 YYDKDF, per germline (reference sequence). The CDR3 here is CATSSRGSLSYEQYF. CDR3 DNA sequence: TGTGCCACCAGCAGCCGCGGGAGTCTCTCCTACGAGCAGTACTTC.

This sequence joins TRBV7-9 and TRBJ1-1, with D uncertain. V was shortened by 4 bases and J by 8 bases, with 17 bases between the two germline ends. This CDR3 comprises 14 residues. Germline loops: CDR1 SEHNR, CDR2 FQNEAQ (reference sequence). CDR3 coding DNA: TGTGCCAGCAGCTCATTATCGGTCCGGGCGGAAGCTTTCTTT. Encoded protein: CASSSLSVRAEAFF.

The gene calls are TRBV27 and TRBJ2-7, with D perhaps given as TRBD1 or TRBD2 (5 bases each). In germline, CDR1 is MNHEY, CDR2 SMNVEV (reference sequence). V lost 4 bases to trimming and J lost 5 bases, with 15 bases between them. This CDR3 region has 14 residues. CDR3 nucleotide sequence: TGTGCCAGCAGTTCTACCCCGGGACGGCACGAGCAGTACTTC. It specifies CASSSTPGRHEQYF.

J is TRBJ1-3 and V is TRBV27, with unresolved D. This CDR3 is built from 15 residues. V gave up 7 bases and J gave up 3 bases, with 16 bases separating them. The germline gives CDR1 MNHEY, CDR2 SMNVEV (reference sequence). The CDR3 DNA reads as TGTGCCAGCACTTCCCTTCCCCCGGGTGGAAACACCATATATTTT. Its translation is CASTSLPPGGNTIYF.

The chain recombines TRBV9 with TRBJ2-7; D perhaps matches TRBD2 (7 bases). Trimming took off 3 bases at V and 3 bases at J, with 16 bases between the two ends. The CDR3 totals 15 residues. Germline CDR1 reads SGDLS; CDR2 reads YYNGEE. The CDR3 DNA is TGTGCCAGCAGCGCCGAAGGGGGGGGTGGCTACGAGCAGTACTTC. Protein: CASSAEGGGGYEQYF.

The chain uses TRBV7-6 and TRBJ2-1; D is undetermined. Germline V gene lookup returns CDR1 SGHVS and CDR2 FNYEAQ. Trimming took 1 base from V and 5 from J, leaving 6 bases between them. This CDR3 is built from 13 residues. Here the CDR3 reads CASSLELNNEQFF. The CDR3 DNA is TGTGCCAGCAGCTTAGAGTTAAACAATGAGCAGTTCTTC. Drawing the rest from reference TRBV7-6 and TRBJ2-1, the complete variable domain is GAGVSQSPRYKVTKRGQDVALRCDPISGHVSLYWYRQALGQGPEFLTYFNYEAQQDKSGLPNDRFSAERPEGSISTLTIQRTEQRDSAMYRCASSLELNNEQFFGPGTRLTVL.

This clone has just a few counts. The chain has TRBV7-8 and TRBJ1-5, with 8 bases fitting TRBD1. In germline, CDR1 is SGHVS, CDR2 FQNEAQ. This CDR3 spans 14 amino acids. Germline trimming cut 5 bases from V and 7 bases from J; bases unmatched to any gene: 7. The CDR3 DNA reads TGTGCCAGCAGCCCACAGACAGGGGAGCAGCCCCAGCATTTT. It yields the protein CASSPQTGEQPQHF.

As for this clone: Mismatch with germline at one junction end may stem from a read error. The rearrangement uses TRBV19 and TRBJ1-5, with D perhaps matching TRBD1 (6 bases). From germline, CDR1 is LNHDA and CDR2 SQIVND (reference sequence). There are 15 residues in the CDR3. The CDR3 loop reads CASSLEDREDQPQHF. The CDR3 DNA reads TGTGCCAGTAGTTTAGAGGACAGAGAAGATCAGCCCCAGCATTTT. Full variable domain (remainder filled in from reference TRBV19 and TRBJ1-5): DGGITQSPKYLFRKEGQNVTLSCEQNLNHDAMYWYRQDPGQGLRLIYYSQIVNDFQKGDIAEGYSVSREKKESFPLTVTSAQKNPTAFYLCASSLEDREDQPQHFGDGTRLSIL.

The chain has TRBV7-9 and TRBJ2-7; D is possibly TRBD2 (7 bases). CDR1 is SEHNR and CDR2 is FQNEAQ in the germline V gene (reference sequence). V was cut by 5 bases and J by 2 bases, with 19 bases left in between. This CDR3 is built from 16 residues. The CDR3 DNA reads TGTGCCAGCAGCCTCCCCGGCGCGGGGGCTACCTACGAGCAGTACTTC. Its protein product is CASSLPGAGATYEQYF.

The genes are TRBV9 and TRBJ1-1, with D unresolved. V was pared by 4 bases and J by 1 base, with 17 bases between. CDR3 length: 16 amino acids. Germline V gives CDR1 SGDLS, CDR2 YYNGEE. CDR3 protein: CASSPDGAVSNTEAFF. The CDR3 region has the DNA TGTGCCAGCAGCCCGGACGGAGCCGTCTCGAACACTGAAGCTTTCTTT.

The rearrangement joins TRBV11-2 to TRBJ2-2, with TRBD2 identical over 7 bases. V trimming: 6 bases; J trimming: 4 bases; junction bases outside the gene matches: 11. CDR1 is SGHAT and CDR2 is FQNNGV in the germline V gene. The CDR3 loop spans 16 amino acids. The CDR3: CASSLLGLGVTGELFF. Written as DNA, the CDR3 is TGTGCCAGCAGTCTACTAGGACTAGGAGTCACCGGGGAGCTGTTTTTT.

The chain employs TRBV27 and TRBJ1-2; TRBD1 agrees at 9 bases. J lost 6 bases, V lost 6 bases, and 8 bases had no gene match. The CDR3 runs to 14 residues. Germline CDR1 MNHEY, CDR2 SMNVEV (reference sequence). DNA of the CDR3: TGTGCCAGCAGATTTCCCGGGACAGGGAATGGCTACACCTTC. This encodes CASRFPGTGNGYTF.

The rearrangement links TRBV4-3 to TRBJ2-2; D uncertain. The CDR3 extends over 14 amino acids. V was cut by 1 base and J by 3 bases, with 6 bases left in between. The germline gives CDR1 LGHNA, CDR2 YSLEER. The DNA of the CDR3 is TGCGCCAGCAGCCAAGTCCGTTACACCGGGGAGCTGTTTTTT. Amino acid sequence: CASSQVRYTGELFF.

The DNA of the CDR3 is TGTGCCAGCAGCGTCGAGACCTCTCCGACCTACGAGCAGTACTTC. Its protein product is CASSVETSPTYEQYF. V gene TRBV9 combines with J gene TRBJ2-7; D is unresolved. The CDR3 contains 15 residues. Trimming removed 2 bases at V and 2 bases at J, with 14 bases between. Germline V gives CDR1 SGDLS, CDR2 YYNGEE.

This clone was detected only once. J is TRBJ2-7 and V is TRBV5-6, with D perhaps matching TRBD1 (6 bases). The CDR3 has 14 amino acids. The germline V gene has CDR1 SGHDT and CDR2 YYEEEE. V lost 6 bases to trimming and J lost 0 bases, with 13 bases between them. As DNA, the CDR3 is TGTGCCAGCAAGGGACAACGGAGCTCCTACGAGCAGTACTTC. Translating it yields CASKGQRSSYEQYF.

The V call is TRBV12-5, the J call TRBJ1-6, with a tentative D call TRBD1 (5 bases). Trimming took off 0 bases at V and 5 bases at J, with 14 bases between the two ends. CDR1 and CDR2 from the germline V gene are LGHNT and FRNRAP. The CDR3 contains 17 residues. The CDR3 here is CASGLVWGGYNNSPLHF. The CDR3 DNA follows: TGTGCTAGTGGTTTGGTATGGGGGGGGTATAATAATTCACCCCTCCACTTT.

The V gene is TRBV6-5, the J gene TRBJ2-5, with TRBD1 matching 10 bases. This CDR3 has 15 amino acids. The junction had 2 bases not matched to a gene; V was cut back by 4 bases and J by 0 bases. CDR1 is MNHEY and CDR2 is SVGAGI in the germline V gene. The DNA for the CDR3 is TGTGCCAGCAGTTCGACAGGGGGCCACCAAGAGACCCAGTACTTC. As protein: CASSSTGGHQETQYF.

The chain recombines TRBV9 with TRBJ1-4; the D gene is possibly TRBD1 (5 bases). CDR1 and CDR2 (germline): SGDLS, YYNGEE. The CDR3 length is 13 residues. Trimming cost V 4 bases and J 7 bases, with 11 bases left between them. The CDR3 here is CASSWRTGEKLFF. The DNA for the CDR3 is TGTGCCAGCAGCTGGCGAACAGGTGAAAAACTGTTTTTT.

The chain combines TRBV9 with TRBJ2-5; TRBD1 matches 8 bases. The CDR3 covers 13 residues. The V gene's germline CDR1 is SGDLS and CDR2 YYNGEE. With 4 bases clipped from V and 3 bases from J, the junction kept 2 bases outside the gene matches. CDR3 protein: CASSLGQEETQYF. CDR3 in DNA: TGTGCCAGCAGCTTGGGACAGGAAGAGACCCAGTACTTC.

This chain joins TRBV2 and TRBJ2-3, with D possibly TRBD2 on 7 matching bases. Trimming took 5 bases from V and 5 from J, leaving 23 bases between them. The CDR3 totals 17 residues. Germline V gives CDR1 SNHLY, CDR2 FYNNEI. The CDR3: CASSSSRGGGLLDTQYF. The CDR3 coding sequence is TGTGCCAGCAGTTCAAGCCGAGGGGGGGGCTTATTAGATACGCAGTATTTT. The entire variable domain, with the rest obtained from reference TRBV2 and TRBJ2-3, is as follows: EPEVTQTPSHQVTQMGQEVILRCVPISNHLYFYWYRQILGQKVEFLVSFYNNEISEKSEIFDDQFSVERPDGSNFTLKIRSTKLEDSAMYFCASSSSRGGGLLDTQYFGPGTRLTVL.

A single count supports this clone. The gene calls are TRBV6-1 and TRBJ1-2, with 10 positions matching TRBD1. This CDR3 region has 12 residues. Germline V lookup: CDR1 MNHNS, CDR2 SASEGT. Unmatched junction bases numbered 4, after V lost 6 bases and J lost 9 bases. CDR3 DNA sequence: TGTGCCAGCAGAGGGACAGGGGATAGCTACACCTTC. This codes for CASRGTGDSYTF.

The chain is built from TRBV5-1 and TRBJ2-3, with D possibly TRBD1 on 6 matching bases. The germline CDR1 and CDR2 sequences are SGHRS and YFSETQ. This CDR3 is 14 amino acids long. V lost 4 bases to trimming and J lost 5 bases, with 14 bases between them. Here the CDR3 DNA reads TGCGCCAGCAGCACGTGGACAGAACTAGATACGCAGTATTTT. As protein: CASSTWTELDTQYF.